This T cell receptor (beta chain) emerged from a study of OX40 agonist ivuxolimab in advanced cancers. Study summary: Prior anti-PD-1, anti-PD-L1 or anti-CTLA-4 therapy did not bar entry, and approximately 40% had some.

Worth noting for this clone: Its antigen is not known.

Study-wide points: CD8+ T cells averaged more expanded clones than CD4+.

The length of the CDR3 is 12 residues. V was shortened by 0 bases and J by 8 bases, with 5 bases between the two germline ends. CDR1 is SEHNR, CDR2 FQNEAQ, per germline (reference sequence). The assay was immunoSEQ multiplex PCR, and TCRdb's table has in-frame clones only and misses some. The table includes about 62,000 clones, 75% to 90% detected once. The chain couples TRBV7-9 to TRBJ2-4, with unresolved D. This TCR derives from an adult with an advanced solid tumor such as melanoma, head and neck, liver or kidney cancer. This sample comprised CD4+ or CD8+ T cells sorted from blood, obtained in a trial of the OX40 agonist ivuxolimab. The CDR3 loop reads CASSLAKDIQYF. The CDR3 DNA is TGTGCCAGCAGCTTAGCGAAGGACATTCAGTACTTC.